This TCR beta chain was identified during a study of CD8 T cells in ankylosing spondylitis. The CDR3 is made up of 17 amino acids. V lost 4 bases, J lost 1 base, and 8 bases stayed unmatched. Per the germline V gene, CDR1 is MNHNS and CDR2 is SASEGT. Regarding the study as a whole: Prior work had noted some motif variants in reactive arthritis blood and synovial fluid.

As for this clonotype: Its antigen is still unknown.

One entry per CDR3 protein, called by TCRdb with MiXCR from the 5' RACE reads. This sample has about 240,000 distinct CDR3 sequences, with 20% to 30% found just once. This sequence originates from a male donor with ankylosing spondylitis or in good health (not recorded which). The chain carries TRBV6-1 and TRBJ2-5; 11 nucleotides align to TRBD2. The sequenced material came from blood, either unsorted or a sorted T cell fraction (not recorded which). The CDR3 spells CASSAIGLAGGQETQYF. The DNA for the CDR3 is TGTGCCAGCAGTGCCATTGGGCTAGCGGGGGGCCAAGAGACCCAGTACTTC.